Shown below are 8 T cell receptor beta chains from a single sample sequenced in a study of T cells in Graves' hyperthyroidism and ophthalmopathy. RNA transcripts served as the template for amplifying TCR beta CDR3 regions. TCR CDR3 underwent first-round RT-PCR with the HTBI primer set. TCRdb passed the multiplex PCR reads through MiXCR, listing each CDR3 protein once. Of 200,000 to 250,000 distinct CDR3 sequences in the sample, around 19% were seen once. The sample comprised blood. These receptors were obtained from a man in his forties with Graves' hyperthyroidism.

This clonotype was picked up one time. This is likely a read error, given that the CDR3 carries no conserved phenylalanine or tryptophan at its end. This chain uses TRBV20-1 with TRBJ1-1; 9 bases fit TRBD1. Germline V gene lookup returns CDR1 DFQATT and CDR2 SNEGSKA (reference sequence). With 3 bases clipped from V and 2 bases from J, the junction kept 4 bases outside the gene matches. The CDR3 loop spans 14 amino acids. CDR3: CSASDRGTNTEAFL. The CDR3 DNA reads TGCAGTGCTAGCGACAGGGGGACAAACACTGAAGCTTTCCTT.

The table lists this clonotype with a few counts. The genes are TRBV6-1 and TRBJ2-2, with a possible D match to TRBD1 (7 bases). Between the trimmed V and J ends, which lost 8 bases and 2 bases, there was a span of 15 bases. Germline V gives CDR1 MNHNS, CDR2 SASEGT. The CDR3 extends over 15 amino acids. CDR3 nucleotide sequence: TGTGCCAGCCAGGAGACAGGGACTAACACCGGGGAGCTGTTTTTT. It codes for CASQETGTNTGELFF.

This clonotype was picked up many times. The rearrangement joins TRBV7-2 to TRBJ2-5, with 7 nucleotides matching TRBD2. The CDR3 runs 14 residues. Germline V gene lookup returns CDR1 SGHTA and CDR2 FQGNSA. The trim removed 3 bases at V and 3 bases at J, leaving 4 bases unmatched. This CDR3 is CASSLAGAKETQYF. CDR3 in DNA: TGTGCCAGCAGCTTGGCGGGAGCCAAAGAGACCCAGTACTTC.

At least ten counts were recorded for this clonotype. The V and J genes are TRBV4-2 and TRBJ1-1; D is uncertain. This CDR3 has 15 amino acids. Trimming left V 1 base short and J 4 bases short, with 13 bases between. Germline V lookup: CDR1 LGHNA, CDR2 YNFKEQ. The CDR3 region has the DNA TGTGCCAGCAGCCAAGTTAAGGCAGAGGGCACTGAAGCTTTCTTT. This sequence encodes CASSQVKAEGTEAFF.

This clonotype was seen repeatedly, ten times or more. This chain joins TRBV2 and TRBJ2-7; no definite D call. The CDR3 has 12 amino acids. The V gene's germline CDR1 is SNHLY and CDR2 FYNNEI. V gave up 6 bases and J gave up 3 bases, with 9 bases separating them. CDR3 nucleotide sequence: TGTGCCAGCAGAGGACCATTCTACGAGCAGTACTTC. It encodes CASRGPFYEQYF.

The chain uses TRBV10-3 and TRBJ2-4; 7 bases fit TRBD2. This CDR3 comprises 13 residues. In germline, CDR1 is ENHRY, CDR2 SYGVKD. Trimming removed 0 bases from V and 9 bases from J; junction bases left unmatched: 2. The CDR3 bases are TGTGCCATCAGTGAGTCGGCTAGCGGCATTCAGTACTTC. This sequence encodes CAISESASGIQYF.

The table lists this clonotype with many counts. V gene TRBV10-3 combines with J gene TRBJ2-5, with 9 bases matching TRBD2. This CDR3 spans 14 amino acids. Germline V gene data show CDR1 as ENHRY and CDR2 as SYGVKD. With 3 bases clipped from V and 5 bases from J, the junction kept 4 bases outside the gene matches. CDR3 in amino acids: CAISDGAGGETQYF. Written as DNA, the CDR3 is TGTGCCATCAGTGACGGAGCGGGGGGTGAGACCCAGTACTTC.

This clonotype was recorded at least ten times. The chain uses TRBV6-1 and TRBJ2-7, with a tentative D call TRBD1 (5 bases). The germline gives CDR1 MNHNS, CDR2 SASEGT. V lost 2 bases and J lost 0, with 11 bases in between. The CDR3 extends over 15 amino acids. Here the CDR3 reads CASSESRGNSYEQYF. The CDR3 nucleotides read TGTGCCAGCAGTGAATCTAGGGGAAACTCCTACGAGCAGTACTTC.